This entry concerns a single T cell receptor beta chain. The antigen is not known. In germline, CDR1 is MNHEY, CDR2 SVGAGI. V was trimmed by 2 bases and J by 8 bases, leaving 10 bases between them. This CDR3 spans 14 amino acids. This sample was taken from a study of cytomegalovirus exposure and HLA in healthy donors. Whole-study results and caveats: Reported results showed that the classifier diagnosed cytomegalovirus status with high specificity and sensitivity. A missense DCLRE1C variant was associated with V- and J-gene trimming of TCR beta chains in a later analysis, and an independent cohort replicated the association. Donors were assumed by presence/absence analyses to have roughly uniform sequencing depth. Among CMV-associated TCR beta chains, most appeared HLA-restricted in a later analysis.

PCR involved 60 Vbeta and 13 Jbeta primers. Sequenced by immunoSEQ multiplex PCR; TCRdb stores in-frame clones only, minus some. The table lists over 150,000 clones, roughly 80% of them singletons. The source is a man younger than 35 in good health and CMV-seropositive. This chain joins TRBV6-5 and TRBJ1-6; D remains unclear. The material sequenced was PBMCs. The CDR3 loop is CASSYGQVYSPLHF. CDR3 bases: TGTGCCAGCAGTTACGGCCAGGTCTATTCACCCCTCCACTTT.